The present T cell receptor beta chain was sequenced within a study of blood T cell repertoires in COVID-19. Germline V gene sequence: CDR1 ENHRY, CDR2 SYGVKD. V was pared by 4 bases and J by 4 bases, with 13 bases between. The CDR3 contains 14 residues. Here immunoSEQ multiplex PCR was the method, and the copy in TCRdb shows in-frame clones only, minus some. The sample comprises about 350,000 clones, more than 75% of which are singletons, and 2.5% to 3% rests with the top ten. Membership in each cohort depended on participant-reported clinical history. The TCR comes from a woman aged 25-40 years who had recovered from COVID-19. J is TRBJ1-2 and V is TRBV10-3, with TRBD1 as a possible D gene (5 bases). Sequencing input: PBMCs or T cells enriched from blood (not recorded which). CDR3 DNA sequence: TGTGCCATCAGTGGTTTAGGGGCCTCCTATGGCTACACCTTC. Protein: CAISGLGASYGYTF.